The 17 T cell receptor beta chains presented below share a single source sample, sequenced in a study of T-cell memory formation after mild COVID-19. TCRdb reprocessed the 5' RACE reads with MiXCR, giving one entry per CDR3 protein. The sample yields roughly 320,000 distinct CDR3 sequences, 25% to 30% seen once. Sequencing was carried out using PBMCs or a T cell subset sorted from them (not recorded which). The receptors derive from an adult woman who had mild COVID-19 (a few samples of this study predate the infection). Cell type and time point are not known.

This clonotype was picked up one time. This sequence joins TRBV9 and TRBJ1-5; the D gene is possibly TRBD1 (5 bases). CDR1 SGDLS and CDR2 YYNGEE come from the germline V gene. V lost 4 bases, J lost 0 bases, and 14 bases lay in between. The CDR3 runs to 16 residues. CDR3 nucleotides: TGTGCCAGCAGCCCTACATCCGGGACTAGCAATCAGCCCCAGCATTTT. Its translation: CASSPTSGTSNQPQHF.

There are a few counts of this clonotype. The chain couples TRBV20-1 to TRBJ2-4, with unresolved D. This CDR3 is built from 12 residues. Germline CDR1 DFQATT, CDR2 SNEGSKA (reference sequence). V lost 0 bases to trimming and J lost 7 bases, with 7 bases between them. The CDR3 is CSARDQVNIQYF. CDR3 DNA sequence: TGCAGTGCTAGAGACCAGGTGAACATTCAGTACTTC.

V and J are TRBV27 and TRBJ2-3; D is undetermined. In germline, CDR1 is MNHEY, CDR2 SMNVEV (reference sequence). Trimming took 0 bases from V and 0 from J, leaving 13 bases between them. The CDR3 spans 17 residues. DNA for the CDR3: TGTGCCAGCAGTTTATCATACGACACCGCCAGCACAGATACGCAGTATTTT. Translation gives CASSLSYDTASTDTQYF.

This clonotype was found a few times. The V call is TRBV5-1, the J call TRBJ2-1; 10 bases are shared with TRBD2. The junction had 7 bases not matched to a gene; V was cut back by 0 bases and J by 10 bases. This CDR3 has 15 amino acids. The germline CDR1 and CDR2 sequences are SGHRS and YFSETQ. The CDR3 DNA follows: TGCGCCAGCAGCTTGGGGAGCGGGAGGGCCGGAGAGCAGTTCTTC. This gives the protein CASSLGSGRAGEQFF.

The table lists this clonotype with a few counts. This chain uses TRBV10-3 with TRBJ1-1; D call uncertain. This CDR3 is 12 amino acids long. Trimming took 9 bases from V and 4 from J, leaving 12 bases between them. CDR1 and CDR2 from the germline V gene are ENHRY and SYGVKD. CDR3 in DNA: TGTGCCATAGGCGCAGCTTCCACTGAAGCTTTCTTT. It is translated as CAIGAASTEAFF.

This clonotype was detected only a few times. The chain employs TRBV12-3 or TRBV12-4 and TRBJ2-1; D not resolved. Trimming shortened V by 0 bases and J by 4 bases, and 7 bases separated the two germline ends. The CDR3 contains 14 residues. For the CDR3, the DNA is TGTGCCAGCAGTTTAGCGCGGCAGTACAATGAGCAGTTCTTC. Its protein product is CASSLARQYNEQFF.

The gene calls are TRBV25-1 and TRBJ1-1; D not certain. The CDR3 consists of 13 residues. Germline CDR1 and CDR2: MGHDK and SYGVNS. Trimming removed 8 bases at V and 1 base at J, with 11 bases between. CDR3 amino acids: CASGTPTNTEAFF. The CDR3, as DNA: TGTGCCAGCGGAACTCCTACGAACACTGAAGCTTTCTTT.

The rearrangement uses TRBV4-2 and TRBJ1-1; 7 positions agree with TRBD1. Per the germline V gene, CDR1 is LGHNA and CDR2 is YNFKEQ. This CDR3 region has 15 residues. With 3 bases clipped from V and 4 bases from J, the junction kept 8 bases outside the gene matches. DNA of the CDR3: TGTGCCAGCAGCCAGTTCCCAGGGGGGCTCACTGAAGCTTTCTTT. It codes for CASSQFPGGLTEAFF.

This clonotype was detected a few times. This chain links TRBV12-3 or TRBV12-4 with TRBJ2-1, with 13 nucleotides matching TRBD2. The CDR3 runs to 16 residues. Losses at the gene ends were 5 bases for V and 7 bases for J; bases not matched to a gene: 8. This CDR3 is CASSPPGLAGRNEQFF. Here the CDR3 DNA reads TGTGCCAGCAGTCCGCCGGGACTAGCGGGGAGGAATGAGCAGTTCTTC.

This chain uses TRBV3-1 with TRBJ2-2, with D possibly TRBD2 on 5 matching bases. In germline, CDR1 is LGHDT, CDR2 YNNKEL (reference sequence). This CDR3 has 14 residues. V lost 2 bases, J lost 7 bases, and 11 bases lay in between. The CDR3 loop is CASSQTDWDGELFF. The CDR3 coding sequence is TGTGCCAGCAGCCAAACGGACTGGGACGGGGAGCTGTTTTTT. The full variable domain, completed using reference TRBV3-1 and TRBJ2-2, is DTAVSQTPKYLVTQMGNDKSIKCEQNLGHDTMYWYKQDSKKFLKIMFSYNNKELIINETVPNRFSPKSPDKAHLNLHINSLELGDSAVYFCASSQTDWDGELFFGEGSRLTVL.

This chain uses TRBV7-8 with TRBJ1-4, with 7 nucleotides matching TRBD1. The germline CDR1 and CDR2 sequences are SGHVS and FQNEAQ. The V and J ends lost 5 bases and 7 bases, in that order; junction bases with no gene match: 7. The CDR3 covers 14 residues. The CDR3 DNA is TGTGCCAGCAGCCCACAGGGGATGAGTGAAAAACTGTTTTTT. Translation: CASSPQGMSEKLFF.

This clonotype was recorded a few times. This chain connects TRBV4-2 to TRBJ2-3; TRBD1 matches at 8 bases. The CDR3 spans 16 residues. V dropped 1 base and J dropped 0; count of bases not matched to a gene: 3. CDR1 is LGHNA and CDR2 is YNFKEQ in the germline V gene. As DNA, the CDR3 is TGTGCCAGCAGCCAAGCGGACAGGGCTAGCACAGATACGCAGTATTTT. Residues: CASSQADRASTDTQYF.

CDR3 in amino acids: CASSSTPNRMNTEAFF. CDR3 in DNA: TGCGCCAGCAGCTCTACACCAAACCGCATGAACACTGAAGCTTTCTTT. The chain links TRBV5-1 to TRBJ1-1; D unresolved. Trimming pared 3 bases from V and 0 bases from J, leaving 15 bases between. The CDR3 contains 16 residues. CDR1 is SGHRS, CDR2 YFSETQ, per germline.

V usage is TRBV6-2 or TRBV6-3 and J usage is TRBJ1-4; 8 bases line up with TRBD1. CDR1 and CDR2 (germline): MNHEY, SVGEGT. Unmatched junction bases numbered 2, after V lost 7 bases and J lost 4 bases. The CDR3 loop spans 13 amino acids. This CDR3 is CASKGQGNEKLFF. CDR3 bases: TGTGCCAGCAAAGGACAGGGTAATGAAAAACTGTTTTTT.

CDR3 loop: CASSLEREVGTDTQYF. DNA of the CDR3: TGTGCCAGCAGTTTAGAGCGGGAGGTAGGCACAGATACGCAGTATTTT. This chain connects TRBV12-3 or TRBV12-4 to TRBJ2-3; 9 bases map to TRBD2. The CDR3 extends over 16 amino acids. Trimming took 1 base from V and 1 from J; bases not matched to a gene: 3.

This sequence joins TRBV20-1 and TRBJ2-2; D might be TRBD1 or TRBD2, each matching 6 bases. Germline CDR1 is DFQATT and CDR2 is SNEGSKA (reference sequence). V lost 2 bases and J 7 bases, leaving 23 bases between the germline ends. This CDR3 region has 17 residues. CDR3 amino acids: CSARRSGRGGTIGELFF. CDR3 bases: TGCAGTGCTAGACGGAGCGGTAGAGGGGGGACGATCGGGGAGCTGTTTTTT.

The chain links TRBV3-1 to TRBJ2-3; the D gene is possibly TRBD1 (7 bases). This CDR3 is built from 16 residues. The germline V gene encodes CDR1 LGHDT and CDR2 YNNKEL (reference sequence). Trimming cost V 2 bases and J 1 base, with 13 bases left between them. In nucleotides, the CDR3 is TGTGCCAGCAGCCAACAGGGGGGCGGCGGCACAGATACGCAGTATTTT. Translated, it gives CASSQQGGGGTDTQYF.